This T cell receptor beta chain came from a study of shared clonotypes between healthy human individuals. CD45RO-negative CD8 cells positively selected for CCR7 made up the naive population, which excluded terminally differentiated effector memory CD45RA+ cells. The CDR3 runs 13 residues. The V and J ends lost 5 bases and 0 bases respectively, with 7 bases between them. The germline gives CDR1 MNHEY, CDR2 SMNVEV (reference sequence). Here immunoSEQ multiplex PCR was the method, and the copy in TCRdb shows in-frame clones only, minus some. The data contain hundreds of thousands of clones, roughly 95% of them singletons. Regarding this clone: Its antigen is not known.

Overall study results and limits: Sequencing depth was predicted to influence how clonotypes are shared among donors. The genetic and exposure-history diversity represented was limited by few donors.

Sequenced input: naive CD8+ T cells sorted from blood. The source of this sequence is a woman younger than 45 in good health. This chain links TRBV27 with TRBJ2-5; D is unclear. The CDR3 spells CASSPTYQETQYF. The CDR3 DNA reads as TGTGCCAGCAGTCCAACCTACCAAGAGACCCAGTACTTC.